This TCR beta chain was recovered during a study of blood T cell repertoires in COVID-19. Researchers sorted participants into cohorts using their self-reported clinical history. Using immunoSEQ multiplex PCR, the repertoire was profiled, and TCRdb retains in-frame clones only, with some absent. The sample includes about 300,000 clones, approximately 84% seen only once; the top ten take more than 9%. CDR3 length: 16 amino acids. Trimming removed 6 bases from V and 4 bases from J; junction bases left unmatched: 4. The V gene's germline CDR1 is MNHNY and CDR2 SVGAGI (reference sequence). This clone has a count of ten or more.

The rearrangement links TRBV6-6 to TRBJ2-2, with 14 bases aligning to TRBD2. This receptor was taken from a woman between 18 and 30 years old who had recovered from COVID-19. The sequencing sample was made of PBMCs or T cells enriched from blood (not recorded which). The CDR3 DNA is TGTGCCAGCAGGCTAGGGACTAGCGGGGGCACCGGGGAGCTGTTTTTT. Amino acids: CASRLGTSGGTGELFF.